A single T cell receptor beta chain is shown here with its context. The antigen is undetermined. CDR3 length: 13 residues. Germline values: CDR1 SEHNR, CDR2 FQNEAQ (reference sequence). Trimming took 5 bases from V and 2 from J, leaving 8 bases between them. A second PCR of roughly 7 to 11 cycles used a sample-barcoded 5' primer and a J-beta primer mix. Template switching added a 12-random-nucleotide identifier to every cDNA molecule. TCRdb processed the 5' RACE reads anew with MiXCR; each CDR3 protein has one entry. The sample lists about 1.4 million distinct CDR3 sequences, approximately 59% occurring once. This sample is drawn from a study of blood T cells in healthy people across ages. The study, taken as a whole, reports: Per million T cells, TCR beta diversity dropped roughly linearly as age increased. One million T cells yielded diversity estimates that were considered underestimates.

This receptor was identified in a man aged 18 to 35 in good health. Sample: blood. The J gene is TRBJ2-3, the V gene TRBV7-9; D gene unclear. The CDR3 region is CASSPDATDTQYF. CDR3 nucleotide sequence: TGTGCCAGCAGCCCCGACGCCACAGATACGCAGTATTTT.